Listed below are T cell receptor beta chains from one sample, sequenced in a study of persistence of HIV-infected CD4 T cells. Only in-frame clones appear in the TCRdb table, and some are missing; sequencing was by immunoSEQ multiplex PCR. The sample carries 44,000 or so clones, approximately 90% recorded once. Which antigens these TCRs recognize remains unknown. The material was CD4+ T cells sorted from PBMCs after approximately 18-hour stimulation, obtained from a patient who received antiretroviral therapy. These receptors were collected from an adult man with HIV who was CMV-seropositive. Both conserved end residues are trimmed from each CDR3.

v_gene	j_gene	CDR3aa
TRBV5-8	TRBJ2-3	ASSFRQTTDTQY
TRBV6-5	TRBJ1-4	ASKRDRENNEKLF
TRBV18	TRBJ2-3	ASSPLPGLAAVSSTDTQY
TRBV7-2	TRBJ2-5	ASSFTDYQETQY
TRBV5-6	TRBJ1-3	ASQPIGVGNTIY
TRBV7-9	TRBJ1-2	ASSSTGATGYT
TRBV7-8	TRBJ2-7	ASSTTYEGQY
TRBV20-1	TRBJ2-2	SASSGMSGELF
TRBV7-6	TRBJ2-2	ASSPRMVTNTGELF
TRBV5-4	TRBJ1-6	ASSLEVNSPLH
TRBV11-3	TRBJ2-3	ASSLGASDTQY
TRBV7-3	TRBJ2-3	ASSPGQSTDTQY
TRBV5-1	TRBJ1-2	ASSLTWDRNNYGYT
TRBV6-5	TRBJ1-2	ASSPRGNYGYT
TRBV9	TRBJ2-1	ASSVIQVDNEQF
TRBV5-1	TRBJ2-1	ASSLAGGRDVEQF
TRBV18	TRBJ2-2	ASYGSNTGELF
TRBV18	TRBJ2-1	ASSPAQGASNEQF
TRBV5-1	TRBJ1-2	ASSLVTGAANYGYT
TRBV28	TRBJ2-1	ASSPSRGQGAEQF
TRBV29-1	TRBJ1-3	SVDPGTAGNTIY
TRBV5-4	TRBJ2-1	ASSNRDRGQNEQF
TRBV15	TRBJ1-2	ATSTGPQGELFYGYT
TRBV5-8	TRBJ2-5	ASDPRAKETQY
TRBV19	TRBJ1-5	ASSSGAGGETNQPQH
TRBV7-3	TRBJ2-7	ASRNGTYRGQY
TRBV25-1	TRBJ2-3	ASSESEVWTDTQY
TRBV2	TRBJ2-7	ASRTGTKLYEQY
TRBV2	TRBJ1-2	ASSAYSRNYGYT
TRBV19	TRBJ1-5	ASSMVLTGGGNQPQH
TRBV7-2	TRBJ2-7	ASSSGLTYEQY
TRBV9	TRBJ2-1	ASSLGTNNEQF
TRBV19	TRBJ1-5	ASSPDRGRQPQH
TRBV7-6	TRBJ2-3	ASSSWDFPTDTQY
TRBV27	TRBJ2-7	ASRTGVYEQY